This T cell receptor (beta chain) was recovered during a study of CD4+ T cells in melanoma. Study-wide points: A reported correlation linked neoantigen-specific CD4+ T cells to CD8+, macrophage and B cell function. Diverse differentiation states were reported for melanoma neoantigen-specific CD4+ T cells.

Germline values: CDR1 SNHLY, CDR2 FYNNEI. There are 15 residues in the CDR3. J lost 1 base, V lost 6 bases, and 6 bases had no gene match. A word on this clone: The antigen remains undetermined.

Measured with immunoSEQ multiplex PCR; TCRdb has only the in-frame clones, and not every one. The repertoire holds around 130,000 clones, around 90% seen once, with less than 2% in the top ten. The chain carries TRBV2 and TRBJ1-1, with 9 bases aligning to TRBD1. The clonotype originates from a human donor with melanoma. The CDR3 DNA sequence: TGTGCCAGCAGAAACAGGGGGCGGGGGAACACTGAAGCTTTCTTT. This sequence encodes CASRNRGRGNTEAFF.